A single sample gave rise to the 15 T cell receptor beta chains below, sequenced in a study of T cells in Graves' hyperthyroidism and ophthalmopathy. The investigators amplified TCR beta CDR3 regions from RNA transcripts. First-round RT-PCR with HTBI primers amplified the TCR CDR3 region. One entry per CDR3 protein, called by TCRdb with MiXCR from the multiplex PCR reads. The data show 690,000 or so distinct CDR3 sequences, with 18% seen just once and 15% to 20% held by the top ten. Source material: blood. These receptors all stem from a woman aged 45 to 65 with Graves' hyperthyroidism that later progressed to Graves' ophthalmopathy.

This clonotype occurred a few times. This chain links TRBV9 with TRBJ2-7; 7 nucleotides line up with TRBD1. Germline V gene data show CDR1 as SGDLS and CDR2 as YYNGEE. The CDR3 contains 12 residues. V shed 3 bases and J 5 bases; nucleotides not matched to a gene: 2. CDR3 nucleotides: TGTGCCAGCAGCGGCAGGGGGAACGAGCAGTACTTC. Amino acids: CASSGRGNEQYF.

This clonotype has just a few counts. The CDR3 here is CASSPWTSGGAEAFF. The CDR3 nucleotides read TGCGCCAGCAGCCCATGGACCTCGGGGGGCGCTGAAGCTTTCTTT. The gene calls are TRBV5-1 and TRBJ1-1, with D possibly being TRBD1 (6 bases). Trimming left V 4 bases short and J 6 bases short, with 19 bases between. The CDR3 contains 15 residues. The germline V gene encodes CDR1 SGHRS and CDR2 YFSETQ.

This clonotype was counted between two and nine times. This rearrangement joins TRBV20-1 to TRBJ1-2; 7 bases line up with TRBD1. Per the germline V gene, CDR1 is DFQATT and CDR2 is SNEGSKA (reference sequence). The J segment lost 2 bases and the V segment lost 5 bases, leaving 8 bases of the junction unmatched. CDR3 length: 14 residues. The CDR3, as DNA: TGCAGTGCTCGAACAGGGGTCGCGAACTATGGCTACACCTTC. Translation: CSARTGVANYGYTF.

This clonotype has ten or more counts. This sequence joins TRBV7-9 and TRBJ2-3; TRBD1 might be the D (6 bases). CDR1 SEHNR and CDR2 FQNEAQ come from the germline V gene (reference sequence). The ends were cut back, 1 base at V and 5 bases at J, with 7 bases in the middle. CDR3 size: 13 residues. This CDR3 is CASSLEGEDTQYF. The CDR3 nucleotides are TGTGCCAGCAGCTTAGAGGGGGAAGATACGCAGTATTTT.

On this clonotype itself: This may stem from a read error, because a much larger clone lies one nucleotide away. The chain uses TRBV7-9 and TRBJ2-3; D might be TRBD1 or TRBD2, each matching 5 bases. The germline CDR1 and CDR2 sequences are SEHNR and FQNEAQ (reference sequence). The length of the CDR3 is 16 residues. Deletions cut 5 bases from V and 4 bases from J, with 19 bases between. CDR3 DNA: TGTGCCAGCAGCCCCGTCACAGGATTTAGCGCAGATACGCAGTATTTT. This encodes CASSPVTGFSADTQYF. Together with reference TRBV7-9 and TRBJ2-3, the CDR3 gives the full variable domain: DTGVSQNPRHKITKRGQNVTFRCDPISEHNRLYWYRQTLGQGPEFLTYFQNEAQLEKSRLLSDRFSAERPKGSFSTLEIQRTEQGDSAMYLCASSPVTGFSADTQYFGPGTRLTVL.

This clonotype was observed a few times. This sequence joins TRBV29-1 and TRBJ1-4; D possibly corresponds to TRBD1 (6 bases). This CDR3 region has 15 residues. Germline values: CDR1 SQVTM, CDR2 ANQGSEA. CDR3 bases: TGCAGTGCCCAAGAACCGGGACGGAGGGGGGAAAAACTGTTTTTT. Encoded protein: CSAQEPGRRGEKLFF. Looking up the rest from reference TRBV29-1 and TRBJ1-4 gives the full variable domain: SAVISQKPSRDICQRGTSLTIQCQVDSQVTMMFWYRQQPGQSLTLIATANQGSEATYESGFVIDKFPISRPNLTFSTLTVSNMSPEDSSIYLCSAQEPGRRGEKLFFGSGTQLSVL.

The CDR3 protein is CASSQERGIEKLFF. The CDR3 DNA reads as TGTGCCAGCAGCCAAGAGAGAGGGATTGAAAAACTGTTTTTT. The J gene is TRBJ1-4, the V gene TRBV14; no firm D call. The V end was cut by 0 bases, the J end by 7 bases, with 9 bases between. Germline V lookup: CDR1 SGHDN, CDR2 FVKESK. The CDR3 sequence is 14 residues long.

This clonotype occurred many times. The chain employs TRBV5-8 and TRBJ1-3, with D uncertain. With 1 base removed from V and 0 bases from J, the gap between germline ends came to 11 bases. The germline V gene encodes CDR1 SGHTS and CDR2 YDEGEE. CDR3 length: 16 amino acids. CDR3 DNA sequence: TGTGCCAGCAGCTTGTTGGTGGGGATCTCTGGAAACACCATATATTTT. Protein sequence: CASSLLVGISGNTIYF.

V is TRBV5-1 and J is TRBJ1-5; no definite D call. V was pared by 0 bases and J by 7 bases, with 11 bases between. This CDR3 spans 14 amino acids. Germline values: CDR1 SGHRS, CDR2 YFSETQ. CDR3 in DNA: TGCGCCAGCAGCTTGGGGGATGGGGAACAGCCCCAGCATTTT. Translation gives CASSLGDGEQPQHF.

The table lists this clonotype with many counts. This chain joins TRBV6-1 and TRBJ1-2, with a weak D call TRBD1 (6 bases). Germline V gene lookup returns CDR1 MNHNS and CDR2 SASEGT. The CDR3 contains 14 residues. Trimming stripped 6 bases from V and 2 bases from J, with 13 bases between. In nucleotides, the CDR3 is TGTGCCAGCAGCTTAAGACAGGAGAACTATGGCTACACCTTC. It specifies CASSLRQENYGYTF.

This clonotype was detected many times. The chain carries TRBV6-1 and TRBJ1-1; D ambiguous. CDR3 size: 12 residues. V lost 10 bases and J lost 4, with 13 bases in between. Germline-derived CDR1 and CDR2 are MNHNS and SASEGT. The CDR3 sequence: CATMTFGTEAFF. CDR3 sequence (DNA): TGTGCCACTATGACTTTCGGCACTGAAGCTTTCTTT.

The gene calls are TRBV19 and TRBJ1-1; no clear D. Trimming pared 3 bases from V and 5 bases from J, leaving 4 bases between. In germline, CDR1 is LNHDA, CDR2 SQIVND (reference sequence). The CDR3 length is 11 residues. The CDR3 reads CASSIWTEAFF. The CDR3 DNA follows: TGTGCCAGTAGTATTTGGACTGAAGCTTTCTTT.

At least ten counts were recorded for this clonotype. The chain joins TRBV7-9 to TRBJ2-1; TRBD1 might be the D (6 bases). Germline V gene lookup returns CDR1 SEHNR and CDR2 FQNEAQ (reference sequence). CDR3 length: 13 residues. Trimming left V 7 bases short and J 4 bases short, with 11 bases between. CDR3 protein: CASTAGAYNEQFF. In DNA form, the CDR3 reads TGTGCCAGCACGGCAGGGGCTTACAATGAGCAGTTCTTC.

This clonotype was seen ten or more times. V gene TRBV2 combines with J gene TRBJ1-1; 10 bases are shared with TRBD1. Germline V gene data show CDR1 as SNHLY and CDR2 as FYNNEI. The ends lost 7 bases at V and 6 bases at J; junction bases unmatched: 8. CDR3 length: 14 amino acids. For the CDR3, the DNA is TGTGCCAGCACCCGAGGGACAGGGGTTCCTGAAGCTTTCTTT. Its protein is CASTRGTGVPEAFF.

The CDR3 bases are TGCAGCGTTGAAGACCCAGAGGCTGCTGGAAACACCATATATTTT. Translating gives CSVEDPEAAGNTIYF. The chain couples TRBV29-1 to TRBJ1-3; unclear D gene. The CDR3 is 15 residues long. Per germline, CDR1 SQVTM and CDR2 ANQGSEA. V lost 0 bases, J lost 2 bases, and 11 bases lay in between.